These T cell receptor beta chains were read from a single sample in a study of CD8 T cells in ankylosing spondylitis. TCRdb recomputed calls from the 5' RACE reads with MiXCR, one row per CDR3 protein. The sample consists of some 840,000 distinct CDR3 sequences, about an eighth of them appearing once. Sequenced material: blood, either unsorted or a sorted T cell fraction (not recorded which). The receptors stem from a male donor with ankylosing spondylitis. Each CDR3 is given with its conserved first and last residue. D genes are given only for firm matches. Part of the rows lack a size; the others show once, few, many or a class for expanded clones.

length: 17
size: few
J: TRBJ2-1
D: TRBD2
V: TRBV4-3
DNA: TGCGCCAGCAGCCAAGAACTCGATGCGGGGGGGCTGAATGAGCAGTTCTTC
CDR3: CASSQELDAGGLNEQFF

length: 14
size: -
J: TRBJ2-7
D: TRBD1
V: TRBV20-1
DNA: TGCAGTGCGCGACCGGGACAGACCACCTACGAGCAGTACTTC
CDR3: CSARPGQTTYEQYF

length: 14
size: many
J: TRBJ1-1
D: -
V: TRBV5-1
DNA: TGCGCCAGCAGCCAACAGCTCCTGAACACTGAAGCTTTCTTT
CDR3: CASSQQLLNTEAFF

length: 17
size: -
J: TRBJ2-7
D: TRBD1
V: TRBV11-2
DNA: TGTGCCAGCAGCTTAGAGACCGGGACAGGGGGCCCGTACGAGCAGTACTTC
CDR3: CASSLETGTGGPYEQYF

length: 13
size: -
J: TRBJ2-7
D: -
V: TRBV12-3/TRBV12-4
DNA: TGTGCCAGCACGGGGACGGGCTCCTACGAGCAGTACTTC
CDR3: CASTGTGSYEQYF

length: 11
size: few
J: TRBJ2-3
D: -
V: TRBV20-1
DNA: TGCAGTGGGAACCCCACAGATACGCAGTATTTT
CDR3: CSGNPTDTQYF

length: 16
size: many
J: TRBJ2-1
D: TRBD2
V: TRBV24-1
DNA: TGTGCCACCAGTGACGGGACTAGCGAGTCCTACAATGAGCAGTTCTTC
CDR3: CATSDGTSESYNEQFF

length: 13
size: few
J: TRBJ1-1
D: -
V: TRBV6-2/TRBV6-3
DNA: TGTGCCAGCAGTTACGCAGAAGAAACTGAAGCTTTCTTT
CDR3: CASSYAEETEAFF

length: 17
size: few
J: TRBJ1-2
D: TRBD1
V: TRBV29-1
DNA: TGCAGCGTTTCTAACAGGGGGATCAGAAACTTCAACTATGGCTACACCTTC
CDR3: CSVSNRGIRNFNYGYTF

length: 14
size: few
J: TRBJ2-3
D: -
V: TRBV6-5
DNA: TGTGCCAGCAGTTGGAGCTGGGGGTCGGATACGCAGTATTTT
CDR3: CASSWSWGSDTQYF

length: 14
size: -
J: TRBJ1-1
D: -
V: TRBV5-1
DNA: TGCGCCAGCAGCACAGCGGGACAGAACACTGAAGCTTTCTTT
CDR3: CASSTAGQNTEAFF

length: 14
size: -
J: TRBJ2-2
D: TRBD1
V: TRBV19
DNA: TGTGCCACTCGGGACAGGGCGAGGAGCGGGGAGCTGTTTTTT
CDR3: CATRDRARSGELFF

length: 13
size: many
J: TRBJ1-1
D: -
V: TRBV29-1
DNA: TGCAGCGTTGAACGTTTGCTGAACACTGAAGCTTTCTTT
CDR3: CSVERLLNTEAFF

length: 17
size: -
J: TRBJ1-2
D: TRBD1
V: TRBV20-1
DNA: TGCAGTGCTTTCGGGACAGGGGACCAAGGGGGGGTGAATGGCTACACCTTC
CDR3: CSAFGTGDQGGVNGYTF

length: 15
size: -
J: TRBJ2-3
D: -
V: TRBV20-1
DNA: TGCAGTGCTAGCGAGGACAGACACTTCACAGATACGCAGTATTTT
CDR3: CSASEDRHFTDTQYF

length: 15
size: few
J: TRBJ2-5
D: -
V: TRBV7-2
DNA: TGTGCCAGCAGCTTAGGTTGGGTGGTGGGAGAGACCCAGTACTTC
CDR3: CASSLGWVVGETQYF

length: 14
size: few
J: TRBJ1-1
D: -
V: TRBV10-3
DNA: TGTGCCATCAGTGAGGGGGAATTGAACACTGAAGCTTTCTTT
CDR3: CAISEGELNTEAFF

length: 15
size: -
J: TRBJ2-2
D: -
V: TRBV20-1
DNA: TGCAGTGCTAGAGATCTGACTAGTTCCACCGGGGAGCTGTTTTTT
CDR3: CSARDLTSSTGELFF

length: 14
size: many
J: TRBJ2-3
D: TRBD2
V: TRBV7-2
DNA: TGTGCCAGCAGCCCCGGGACTAGCGCAGATACGCAGTATTTT
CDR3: CASSPGTSADTQYF

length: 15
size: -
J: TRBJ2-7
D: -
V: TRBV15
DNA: TGTGCCACCAGCAGGGGTGGCACGGGTATGAACGAGCAGTACTTC
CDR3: CATSRGGTGMNEQYF

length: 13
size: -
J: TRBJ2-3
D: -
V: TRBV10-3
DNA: TGTGCCGTTGCCCAGCAGGGGAGGGATACGCAGTATTTT
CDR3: CAVAQQGRDTQYF

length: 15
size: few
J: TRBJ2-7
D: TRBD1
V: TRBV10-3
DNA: TGTGCCATCAGCTACTTGGGACAGGGTATCCACGAGCAGTACTTC
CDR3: CAISYLGQGIHEQYF

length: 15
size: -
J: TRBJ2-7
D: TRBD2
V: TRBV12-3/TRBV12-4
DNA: TGTGCCAGCAGAACCGATCGGGGTTTTTCGGGGGGGCAGTACTTC
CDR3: CASRTDRGFSGGQYF

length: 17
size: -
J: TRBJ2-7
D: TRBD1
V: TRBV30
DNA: TGTGCCTGGACTAAACCCCGGACAGGCCCTGGTCATGGCGAGCAGTACTTC
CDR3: CAWTKPRTGPGHGEQYF

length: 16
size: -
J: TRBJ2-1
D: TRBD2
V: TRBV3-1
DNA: TGTGCCAGCAGCTCTCGGACTAGCGGGAGTATCTATGAGCAGTTCTTC
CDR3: CASSSRTSGSIYEQFF

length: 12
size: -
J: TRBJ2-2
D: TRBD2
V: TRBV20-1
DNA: TGCAGTGCTAGCGGGAGGGCCGGGGAGCTGTTTTTT
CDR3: CSASGRAGELFF

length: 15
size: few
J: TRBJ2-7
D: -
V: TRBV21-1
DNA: TGTGCCAGCAAGCCGAGGACTAGCGGGATCTACGAGCAGTACTTC
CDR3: CASKPRTSGIYEQYF

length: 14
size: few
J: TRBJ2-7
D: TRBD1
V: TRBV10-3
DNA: TGTGCCATCGGAGACCCACAGGGGCACAACGAGCAGTACTTC
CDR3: CAIGDPQGHNEQYF

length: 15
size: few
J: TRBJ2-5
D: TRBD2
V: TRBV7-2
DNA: TGTGCCAGCAGCTCACGGGCGGGAGGGCCCTGGGCCCAGTACTTC
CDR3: CASSSRAGGPWAQYF

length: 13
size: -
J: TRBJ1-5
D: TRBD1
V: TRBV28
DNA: TGTGCCAGCACCCAGGGGGCTGATCAGCCCCAGCATTTT
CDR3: CASTQGADQPQHF

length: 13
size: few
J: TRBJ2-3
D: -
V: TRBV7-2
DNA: TGTGCCAGCAGCTTATTTGGGGCAGATACGCAGTATTTT
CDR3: CASSLFGADTQYF

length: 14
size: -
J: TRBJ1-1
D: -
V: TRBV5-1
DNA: TGCGCCAGCAGCTTGTTGGGGGGGCAGACTGAAGCTTTCTTT
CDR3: CASSLLGGQTEAFF

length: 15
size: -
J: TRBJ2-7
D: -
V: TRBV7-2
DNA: TGTGCCAGCAGCCCACCCGGCCTACACCTCTACGAGCAGTACTTC
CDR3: CASSPPGLHLYEQYF

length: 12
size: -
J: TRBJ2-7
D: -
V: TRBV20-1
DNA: TGCAGTGCTATTGACTACAAAGACGAGCAGTACTTC
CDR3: CSAIDYKDEQYF

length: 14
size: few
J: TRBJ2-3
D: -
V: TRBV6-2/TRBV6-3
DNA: TGTGCCAGCAGTTACCCCGACTCGACAGATACGCAGTATTTT
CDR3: CASSYPDSTDTQYF

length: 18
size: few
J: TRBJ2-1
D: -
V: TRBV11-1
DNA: TGTGCCAGCAGCTTATGGACCGGACTGAAGGGCCCCGGCAATGAGCAGTTCTTC
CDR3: CASSLWTGLKGPGNEQFF

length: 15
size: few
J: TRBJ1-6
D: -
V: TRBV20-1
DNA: TGCAGTGCCGACAGACGCAGCTCCTATAATTCACCCCTCCACTTT
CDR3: CSADRRSSYNSPLHF

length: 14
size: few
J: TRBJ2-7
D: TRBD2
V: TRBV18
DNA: TGTGCCAGCTCACCCCTGCTAGCGGGAGGGGAGCAGTACTTC
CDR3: CASSPLLAGGEQYF

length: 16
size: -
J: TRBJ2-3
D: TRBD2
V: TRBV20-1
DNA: TGCAGTGCTAGCTCCCTGAGCGGGAGGACCACAGATACGCAGTATTTT
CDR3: CSASSLSGRTTDTQYF

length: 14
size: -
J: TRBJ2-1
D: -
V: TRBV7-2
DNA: TGTGCCAGCAGCCTAAGGAGAGTGCTCAATGAGCAGTTCTTC
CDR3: CASSLRRVLNEQFF